This TCR beta chain comes out of a study of graft-versus-host responses after intestinal transplantation. Overall study: Multivisceral, liver-intestinal, or isolated intestinal transplants were given to recipients. Uniformly, recipients were administered anti-thymocyte globulin induction with subsequent tacrolimus and steroids for 2 to 3 years.

The study's findings and limits: GvH clonotypes were identified within recipient marrow, with a subset emerging first in ileum or blood.

Stimulators, some 200,000 irradiated and violet-dye-labeled cells, were plated with some 200,000 CFSE-labeled responder cells. Germline CDR1 MNHEY, CDR2 SMNVEV (reference sequence). This CDR3 comprises 13 residues. V was cut by 3 bases and J by 8 bases, with 13 bases left in between. Some clones are missing from TCRdb's copy, which holds only in-frame ones; the method was immunoSEQ multiplex PCR. In the table there are about 15,000 clones, 35% to 40% of which are singletons. The sequence was collected from a human patient who received an intestinal transplant. This chain joins TRBV27 and TRBJ1-2; no firm D call. The sequenced sample was alloreactive CD8+ T cells from a mixed lymphocyte reaction culture, obtained before intestinal transplant. The subset was: CFSE-low proliferating T cells sorted from roughly six-day pre-transplant mixed lymphocyte reaction (GvH or HvG direction). The CDR3 DNA sequence: TGTGCCAGCAGTTTCGAGGGCTTGGGGGGCTACACCTTC. It codes for CASSFEGLGGYTF.